The table lists the clone carrying this T cell receptor (beta chain) with a few counts. This entry is derived from a study of blood T cell repertoires in COVID-19. Study overall: Italy, Spain and the United States were the sources of the convalescent and acute COVID-19 samples. In each case, the material was cDNA or gDNA derived from T cells, B-cell-depleted T cells, or PBMCs.

The CDR3 is 15 amino acids. Germline-derived CDR1 and CDR2 are SGHNT and YYREEE (reference sequence). V dropped 0 bases and J dropped 2 bases, with 11 bases sitting between them. Study processing details: Estimation of nucleated cell counts relied on the amplification of reference gene primers. Sequencing used immunoSEQ multiplex PCR; TCRdb keeps in-frame clones, though not all of them. That table gives V, J and clone size, and the DNA gave D and trimming. The sample has some 87,000 clones, about 82% seen once. The sequence was collected from an older woman with active or convalescent COVID-19. V usage is TRBV5-4 and J usage is TRBJ2-5, with a possible D match to TRBD1 (7 bases). Sequenced sample: peripheral blood. The CDR3 DNA reads TGTGCCAGCAGCTTGGACCCAGGGGGGCAAGAGACCCAGTACTTC. This translates into CASSLDPGGQETQYF.